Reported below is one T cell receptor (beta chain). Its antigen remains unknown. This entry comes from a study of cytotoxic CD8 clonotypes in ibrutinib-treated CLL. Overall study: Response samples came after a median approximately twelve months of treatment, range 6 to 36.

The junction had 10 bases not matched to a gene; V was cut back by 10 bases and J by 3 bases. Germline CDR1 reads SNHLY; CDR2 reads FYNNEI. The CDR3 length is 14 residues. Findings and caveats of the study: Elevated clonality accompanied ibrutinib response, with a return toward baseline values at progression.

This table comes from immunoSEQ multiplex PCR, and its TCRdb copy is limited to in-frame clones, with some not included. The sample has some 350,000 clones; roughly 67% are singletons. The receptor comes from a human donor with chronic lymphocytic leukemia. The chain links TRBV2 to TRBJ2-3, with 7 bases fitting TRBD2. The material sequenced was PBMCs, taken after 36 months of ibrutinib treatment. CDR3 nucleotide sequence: TGTGCCACTCGACGCGGGAGTCAAACAGATACGCAGTATTTT. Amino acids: CATRRGSQTDTQYF.